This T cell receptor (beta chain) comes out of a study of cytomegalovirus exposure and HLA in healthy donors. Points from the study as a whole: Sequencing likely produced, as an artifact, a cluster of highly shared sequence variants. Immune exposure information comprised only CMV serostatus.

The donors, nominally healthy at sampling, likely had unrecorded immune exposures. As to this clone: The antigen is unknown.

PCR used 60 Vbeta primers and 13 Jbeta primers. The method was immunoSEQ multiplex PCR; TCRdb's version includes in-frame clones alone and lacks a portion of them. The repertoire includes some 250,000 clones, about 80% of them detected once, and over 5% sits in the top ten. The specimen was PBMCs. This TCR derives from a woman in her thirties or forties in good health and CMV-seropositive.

CDR3 sequence: CASSGSGRAENEQFF. CDR3 in DNA: TGTGCCAGCTCGGGAAGCGGGAGGGCCGAGAATGAGCAGTTCTTC. The chain joins TRBV27 to TRBJ2-1; 10 bases align to TRBD2. The CDR3 loop spans 15 amino acids. The germline V gene has CDR1 MNHEY and CDR2 SMNVEV (reference sequence). Losses at the gene ends were 8 bases for V and 7 bases for J; bases not matched to a gene: 11.